Sequencing of this TCR beta chain was carried out in a study of cytomegalovirus exposure and HLA in healthy donors. Study-level findings and limits: Across donors, most TCRs were seen rarely, yet some public ones were widespread.

Each donor was healthy, and each was a bone marrow donor. Per germline, CDR1 KGHSY and CDR2 FQNENV. The CDR3 covers 12 residues. The ends lost 4 bases at V and 14 bases at J; junction bases unmatched: 8. This PCR relied on a set of 60 Vbeta primers and 13 Jbeta primers. Clones were sequenced by immunoSEQ multiplex PCR, and TCRdb holds only the in-frame ones, with some missing. The table records around 200,000 clones, roughly 80% of them present only once. About this clone: The antigen is undetermined.

The source of this sequence is a middle-aged man in good health and CMV-seropositive. Sequencing used PBMCs. J is TRBJ2-1 and V is TRBV16; 7 bases are a match to TRBD1. CDR3 in DNA: TGTGCCAGCAGCCCTCAGGGGGTTGGCAAGTTCTTC. Translating gives CASSPQGVGKFF.